This T cell receptor (beta chain) came from a study of shared clonotypes between healthy human individuals. The wider study: The study enrolled two women and a few men aged 18 to 49. Whole-study findings and limits: Though the depth was large, rarefaction showed that sorted-subset sequencing was incomplete. Clonotypes that were shared across a few donors made up approximately 5.1% of naive CD4 clonotypes.

The method was immunoSEQ multiplex PCR; TCRdb's version includes in-frame clones alone and lacks a portion of them. Among 2 million to 2.5 million clones listed, 85% to 95% were seen once. On this clone itself: Its antigen is unknown.

V shed 5 bases and J shed 5 bases, with 17 bases lying between them. Germline V CDR1 and CDR2: SGHRS, YFSETQ. CDR3 length: 15 amino acids. This sequence was found in a man between 18 and 29 years old in good health. Input material: naive CD4+ T cells sorted from blood. Subset in this sample: CD45RA+ positively selected. This rearrangement joins TRBV5-1 to TRBJ2-4; a possible D gene is TRBD2 (7 bases). CDR3 DNA: TGCGCCAGCAGGGGAGGGATCGGGGGCGAAAACATTCAGTACTTC. It translates to CASRGGIGGENIQYF. The full variable domain, completed using reference TRBV5-1 and TRBJ2-4, is KAGVTQTPRYLIKTRGQQVTLSCSPISGHRSVSWYQQTPGQGLQFLFEYFSETQRNKGNFPGRFSGRQFSNSRSEMNVSTLELGDSALYLCASRGGIGGENIQYFGAGTRLSVL.